The source of this T cell receptor beta chain is a study of vaccination effects on CD4 cells after COVID-19. Remarks on this clone: Its antigen is undetermined.

Overall study findings and caveats: Clonal contraction was marked in infection- and vaccine-induced clones late after vaccination. Healthy vaccinees showed cross-reactivity with common cold coronaviruses in only 1 of 255 vaccine-induced clones.

V dropped 0 bases and J dropped 0 bases, with 5 bases sitting between them. This CDR3 spans 14 amino acids. Germline V CDR1 and CDR2: ENHRY, SYGVKD. Peptide-pool stimulation followed by sequencing identified expanded antigen-specific CD4+ clonotypes in the ViraFEST assay. Following an approximately 9-day culture, CD4+ T cells were purified. The participants, recipients of two vaccine doses, got either BNT162b2 or mRNA-1273. About 2 million PBMC per well received approximately 9.4 IU/ml IL-2 and 8 to 10 ug/ml peptides in culture. IL-2 medium was substituted for half the medium on days 3 and 7. Method: immunoSEQ multiplex PCR; TCRdb's copy keeps in-frame clones and lacks some. Among about 46,000 clones, 74% were seen once, and the ten largest hold about 16%.

The TCR comes from a human donor who received a COVID-19 vaccine. The input for sequencing was CD4+ T cells from PBMCs cultured with HCoV-OC43 spike peptides, taken after COVID-19 vaccination. Subset meaning: HCoV-OC43 spike overlapping peptide pool stimulation. The chain uses TRBV10-3 and TRBJ1-2; D gene ambiguous. The CDR3 sequence: CAISESSANYGYTF. CDR3 coding DNA: TGTGCCATCAGTGAGTCGTCAGCTAACTATGGCTACACCTTC.